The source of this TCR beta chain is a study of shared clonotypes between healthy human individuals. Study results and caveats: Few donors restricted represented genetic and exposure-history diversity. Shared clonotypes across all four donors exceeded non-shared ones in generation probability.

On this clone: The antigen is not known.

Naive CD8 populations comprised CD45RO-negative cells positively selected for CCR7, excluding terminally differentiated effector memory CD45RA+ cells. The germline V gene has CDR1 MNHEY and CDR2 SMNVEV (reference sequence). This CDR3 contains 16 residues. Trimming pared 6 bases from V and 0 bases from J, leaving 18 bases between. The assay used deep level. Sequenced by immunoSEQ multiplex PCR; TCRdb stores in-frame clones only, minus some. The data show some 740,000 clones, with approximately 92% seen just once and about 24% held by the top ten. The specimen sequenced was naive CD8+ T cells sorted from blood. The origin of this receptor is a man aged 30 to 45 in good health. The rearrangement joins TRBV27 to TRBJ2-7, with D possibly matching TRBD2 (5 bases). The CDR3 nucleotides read TGTGCCAGCAGGGGTTCACGGGGAGTAGTCTCCTACGAGCAGTACTTC. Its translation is CASRGSRGVVSYEQYF.